This section outlines one TCR beta chain sequence together with its context. Its specificity is unknown. These data come from a study of cytomegalovirus exposure and HLA in healthy donors. Looking at the study overall: Out of 180 million or so T cells, an earlier analysis found roughly 100 million unique TCR beta sequences in total. Genetic ancestry analysis placed around four fifths of the roughly 400 donors that were genotyped in the Caucasian-associated cluster.

PCR amplification relied on 60 Vbeta primers (plus 13 Jbeta primers). In the source study's methods: Roughly 9.9 million shared chains were among the approximately 76 million unique TCR beta chains that a later analysis counted. Some clones are missing from TCRdb's copy, which holds only in-frame ones; the method was immunoSEQ multiplex PCR. V and J calls and clone size are those listed in that table; D and trimming were worked out from the DNA. The sample lists 140,000 or so clones; around 78% were seen once. The ends were cut back, 0 bases at V and 5 bases at J, with 11 bases in the middle. Germline CDR1 reads SGHNT; CDR2 reads YYREEE (reference sequence). This CDR3 has 14 residues. Findings and limits, study-wide: The listing of roughly 160 TCR beta chains classed them as cytomegalovirus-associated.

This chain joins TRBV5-4 and TRBJ1-2, with unresolved D. The sequenced material came from PBMCs. This receptor was identified in a woman aged 18-30 years in good health and CMV-seropositive. CDR3 loop: CASSLGPTGYGYTF. Written as DNA, the CDR3 is TGTGCCAGCAGCTTGGGCCCGACTGGGTATGGCTACACCTTC.